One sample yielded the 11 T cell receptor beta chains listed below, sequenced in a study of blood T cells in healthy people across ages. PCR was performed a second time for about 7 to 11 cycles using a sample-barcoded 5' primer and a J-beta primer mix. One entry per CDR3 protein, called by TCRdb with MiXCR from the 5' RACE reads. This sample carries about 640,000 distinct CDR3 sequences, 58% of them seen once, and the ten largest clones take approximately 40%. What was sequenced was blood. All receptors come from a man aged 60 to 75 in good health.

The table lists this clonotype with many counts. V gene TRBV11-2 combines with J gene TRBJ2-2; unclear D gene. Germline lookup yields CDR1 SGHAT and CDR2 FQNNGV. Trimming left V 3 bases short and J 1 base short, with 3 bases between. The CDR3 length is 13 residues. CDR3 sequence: CASSFLNTGELFF. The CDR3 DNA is TGTGCCAGCAGCTTCTTGAACACCGGGGAGCTGTTTTTT.

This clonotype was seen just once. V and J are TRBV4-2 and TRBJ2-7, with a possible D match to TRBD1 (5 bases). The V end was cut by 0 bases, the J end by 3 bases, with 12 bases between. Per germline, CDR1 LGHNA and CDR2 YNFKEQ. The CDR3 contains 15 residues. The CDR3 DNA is TGTGCCAGCAGCCAAGATGGGGCAGTTGACTACGAGCAGTACTTC. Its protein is CASSQDGAVDYEQYF.

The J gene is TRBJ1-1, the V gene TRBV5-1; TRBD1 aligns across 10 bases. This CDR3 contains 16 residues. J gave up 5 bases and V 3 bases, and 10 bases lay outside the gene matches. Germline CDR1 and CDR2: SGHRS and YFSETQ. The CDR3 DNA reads TGCGCCAGCAGCTCGATGACAGGGGGCGTAGGTACTGAAGCTTTCTTT. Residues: CASSSMTGGVGTEAFF.

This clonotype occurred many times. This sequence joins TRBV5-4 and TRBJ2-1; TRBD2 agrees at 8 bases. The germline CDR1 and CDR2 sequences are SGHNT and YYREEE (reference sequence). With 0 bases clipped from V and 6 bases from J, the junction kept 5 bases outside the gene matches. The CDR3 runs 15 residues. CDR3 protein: CASSLERGRGNEQFF. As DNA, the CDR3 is TGTGCCAGCAGCTTGGAGCGGGGGCGCGGCAATGAGCAGTTCTTC.

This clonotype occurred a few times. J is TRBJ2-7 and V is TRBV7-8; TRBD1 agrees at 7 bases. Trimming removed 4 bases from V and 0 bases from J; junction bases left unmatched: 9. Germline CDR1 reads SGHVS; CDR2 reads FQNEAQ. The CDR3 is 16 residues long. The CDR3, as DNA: TGTGCCAGCAGCTCCACCGGGACAGCCGTCTCCTACGAGCAGTACTTC. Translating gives CASSSTGTAVSYEQYF.

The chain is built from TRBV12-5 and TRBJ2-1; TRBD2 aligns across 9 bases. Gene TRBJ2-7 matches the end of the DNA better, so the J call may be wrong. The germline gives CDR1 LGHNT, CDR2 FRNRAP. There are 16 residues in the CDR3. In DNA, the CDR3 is TGTGCTAGTGGTTCCCAAAGCGGGGGGTCCTACAATGAGCAGTACTTC. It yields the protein CASGSQSGGSYNEQYF.

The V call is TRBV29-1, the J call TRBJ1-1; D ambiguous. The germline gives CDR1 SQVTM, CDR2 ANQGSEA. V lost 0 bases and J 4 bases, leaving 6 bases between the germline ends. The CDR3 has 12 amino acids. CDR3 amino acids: CSVEETATEAFF. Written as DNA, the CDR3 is TGCAGCGTTGAAGAAACAGCCACTGAAGCTTTCTTT.

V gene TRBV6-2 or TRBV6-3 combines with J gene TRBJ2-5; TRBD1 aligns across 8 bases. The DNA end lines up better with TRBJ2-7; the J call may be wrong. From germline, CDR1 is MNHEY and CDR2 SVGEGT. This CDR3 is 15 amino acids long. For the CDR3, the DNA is TGTGCCAGCACAGAGGGACAGGTAACCCCCTACGAGCAGTACTTC. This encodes CASTEGQVTPYEQYF.

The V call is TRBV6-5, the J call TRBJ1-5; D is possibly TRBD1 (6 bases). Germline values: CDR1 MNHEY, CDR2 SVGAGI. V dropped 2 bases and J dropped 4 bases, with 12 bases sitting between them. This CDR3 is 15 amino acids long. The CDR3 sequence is CASSYTQGGNQPQHF. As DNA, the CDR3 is TGTGCCAGCAGTTACACACAGGGCGGGAATCAGCCCCAGCATTTT.

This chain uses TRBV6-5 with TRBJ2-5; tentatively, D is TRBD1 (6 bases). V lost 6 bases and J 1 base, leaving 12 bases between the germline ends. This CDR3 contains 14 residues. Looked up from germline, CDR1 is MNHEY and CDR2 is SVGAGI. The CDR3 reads CASSAPGAQETQYF. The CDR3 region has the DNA TGTGCCAGCAGCGCCCCAGGGGCCCAAGAGACCCAGTACTTC.

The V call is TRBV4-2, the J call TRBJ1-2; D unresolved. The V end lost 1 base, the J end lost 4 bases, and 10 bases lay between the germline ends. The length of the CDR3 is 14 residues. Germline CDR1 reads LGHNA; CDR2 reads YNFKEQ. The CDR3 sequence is CASSQVGEAYGYTF. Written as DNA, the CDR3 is TGTGCCAGCAGCCAAGTTGGTGAGGCCTATGGCTACACCTTC.